This T cell receptor (beta chain) emerged from a study of T cell clonality in common variable immunodeficiency. Study outcomes and limitations: Fewer deletions and N-nucleotide insertions were reportedly seen in common variable immunodeficiency TCR beta sequences. T cell subpopulation sequencing would be needed to explain CVID clonality.

Heparinized whole blood, about 4.5 to 9 ml, came from each donor. V gave up 4 bases and J gave up 7 bases, with 23 bases separating them. CDR3 length: 17 amino acids. This clone was counted many times. Its cognate antigen is unknown. The read terminates 3 residues before the CDR3 end, so the remaining end is supplied by the germline J gene. Sequencing used immunoSEQ multiplex PCR; TCRdb keeps in-frame clones, though not all of them. The table lists tens of thousands of clones, with no singletons. The chain couples TRBV5-3 to TRBJ1-4, with a possible D match to TRBD1 (6 bases). TRBV5-3 is an open reading frame whose function is uncertain. Sequencing used peripheral blood mononuclear cells. This TCR derives from a person aged 18 to 75 in good health. The part of the CDR3 DNA that was read is TGTGCCAGAAGCGAGGACAGCCGTAACGGTATATCTGAAAAA. Translation: CARSEDSRNGISEK. The CDR3 in full is CARSEDSRNGISEKLFF.